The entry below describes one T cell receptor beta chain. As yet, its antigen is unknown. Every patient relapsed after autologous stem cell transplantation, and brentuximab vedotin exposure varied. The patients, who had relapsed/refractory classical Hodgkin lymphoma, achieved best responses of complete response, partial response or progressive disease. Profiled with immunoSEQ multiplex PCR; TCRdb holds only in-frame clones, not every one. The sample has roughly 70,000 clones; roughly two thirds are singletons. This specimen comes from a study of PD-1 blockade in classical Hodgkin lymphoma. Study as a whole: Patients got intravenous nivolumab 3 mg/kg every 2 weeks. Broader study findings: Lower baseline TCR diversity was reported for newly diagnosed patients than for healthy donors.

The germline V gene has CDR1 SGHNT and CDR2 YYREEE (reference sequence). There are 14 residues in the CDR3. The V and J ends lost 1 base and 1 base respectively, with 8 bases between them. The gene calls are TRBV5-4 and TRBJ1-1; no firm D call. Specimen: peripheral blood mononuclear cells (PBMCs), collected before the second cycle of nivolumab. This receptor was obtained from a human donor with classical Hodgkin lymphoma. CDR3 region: CASSLRAKNTEAFF. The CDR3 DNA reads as TGTGCCAGCAGCTTGCGGGCCAAGAACACTGAAGCTTTCTTT.